This TCR beta chain is drawn from a study of shared clonotypes between healthy human individuals. Across the whole study: Participating donors consisted of a couple of women and a few men aged 18 to 49. Findings and limits, study-wide: Clonotypes shared by all four sorted-subset donors had higher generation probabilities than non-shared clonotypes.

Germline V CDR1 and CDR2: MGHRA, YSYEKL. This CDR3 has 15 amino acids. Germline trimming cut 5 bases from V and 5 bases from J; bases unmatched to any gene: 11. Sorted-subset replicate PCRs used 150 to 200 ng DNA, about 30,000 T cell genomes. Libraries were prepared by immunoSEQ multiplex PCR; TCRdb keeps only in-frame clonotypes and omits some of them. In the table there are some 2 million clones, just under 95% of which are singletons. Naive CD8 cells lacked CD45RO, underwent positive selection for CCR7 and left out terminally differentiated effector memory CD45RA+ cells. A single count supports this clone. Its antigen is unknown.

The sample was naive CD8+ T cells sorted from blood. This sequence originates from a man between 18 and 29 years old in good health. The genes are TRBV4-1 and TRBJ2-5, with 7 bases identical to TRBD1. This CDR3 is CASSSAQGVQETQYF. In DNA, the CDR3 is TGCGCCAGCAGCTCCGCCCAGGGGGTCCAGGAGACCCAGTACTTC.